The next 31 T cell receptor beta chains were all read from a single sample in a study of CD8 T cells in ankylosing spondylitis. Whole-study findings and limits: Roughly eight highly homologous variants made up a TCR beta motif that seemed to typify ankylosing spondylitis blood.

Antigens of these TCRs are unknown. In TCRdb, the 5' RACE reads were re-called with MiXCR into one record per CDR3 protein. Among almost 400,000 distinct CDR3 sequences, about 22% were seen once, and the ten largest hold approximately 16%. Input material: blood, either unsorted or a sorted T cell fraction (not recorded which). These receptors came from a male donor with ankylosing spondylitis.

The chain joins TRBV28 to TRBJ2-7; tentative D call: TRBD2 (6 bases). This CDR3 has 11 amino acids. Trimming cost V 8 bases and J 2 bases, with 7 bases left between them. The germline gives CDR1 MDHEN, CDR2 SYDVKM. The CDR3 coding sequence is TGTGCCAGCGGACTACCCTACGAGCAGTACTTC. Protein: CASGLPYEQYF. Full variable domain (outside the CDR3, taken from reference TRBV28 and TRBJ2-7): DVKVTQSSRYLVKRTGEKVFLECVQDMDHENMFWYRQDPGLGLRLIYFSYDVKMKEKGDIPEGYSVSREKKERFSLILESASTNQTSMYLCASGLPYEQYFGPGTRLTVT.

Points on this clonotype: A junction end diverges from the germline sequence, so it may reflect a read error. The chain joins TRBV5-1 to TRBJ2-7, with 7 bases fitting TRBD2. The CDR3 length is 17 residues. Germline CDR1 is SGHRS and CDR2 is YFSETQ. CDR3 coding DNA: TGCGCCACCAGCAAGACTAGCCTTTTTTCGTCGGCCTACGAGCAGTACTTC. It yields the protein CATSKTSLFSSAYEQYF. The full variable domain, with the rest looked up from reference TRBV5-1 and TRBJ2-7, is KAGVTQTPRYLIKTRGQQVTLSCSPISGHRSVSWYQQTPGQGLQFLFEYFSETQRNKGNFPGRFSGRQFSNSRSEMNVSTLELGDSALYLCATSKTSLFSSAYEQYFGPGTRLTVT.

This clonotype was seen many times. The chain joins TRBV28 to TRBJ2-7, with TRBD1 matching over 8 bases. The germline V gene has CDR1 MDHEN and CDR2 SYDVKM. V was pared by 8 bases and J by 2 bases, with 2 bases of the junction left unmatched. This CDR3 comprises 12 residues. CDR3 coding DNA: TGTGCCAGCGAGGGACAGGCCTACGAGCAGTACTTC. Amino acid sequence: CASEGQAYEQYF. Combining the CDR3 with reference TRBV28 and TRBJ2-7 gives the whole variable domain DVKVTQSSRYLVKRTGEKVFLECVQDMDHENMFWYRQDPGLGLRLIYFSYDVKMKEKGDIPEGYSVSREKKERFSLILESASTNQTSMYLCASEGQAYEQYFGPGTRLTVT.

The J gene is TRBJ2-1, the V gene TRBV3-1, with D maybe TRBD2 (6 bases). The CDR3 runs 15 residues. The ends were cut back, 4 bases at V and 2 bases at J, with 12 bases in the middle. Germline assignment: CDR1 LGHDT and CDR2 YNNKEL (reference sequence). CDR3 nucleotide sequence: TGTGCCAGCAGCCTTCGACTAGATACCTACAATGAGCAGTTCTTC. Translation: CASSLRLDTYNEQFF.

This clonotype was seen only a few times. The J gene is TRBJ2-5, the V gene TRBV20-1; TRBD2 might be the D (6 bases). The length of the CDR3 is 15 residues. Trimming stripped 3 bases from V and 5 bases from J, with 19 bases between. Germline values: CDR1 DFQATT, CDR2 SNEGSKA (reference sequence). CDR3 sequence reads: CSASYVEGGKETQYF. In DNA, the CDR3 is TGCAGTGCTAGCTATGTGGAAGGAGGGAAGGAGACCCAGTACTTC.

V is TRBV6-4 and J is TRBJ2-1; 11 positions match TRBD2. The CDR3 totals 16 residues. Losses at the gene ends were 3 bases for V and 8 bases for J; bases not matched to a gene: 9. The germline CDR1 and CDR2 sequences are MRHNA and SNTAGT. The CDR3 protein is CASSERSSGRFDEQFF. The CDR3 DNA sequence: TGTGCCAGCAGTGAAAGGTCTAGCGGGAGGTTCGATGAGCAGTTCTTC.

There are a few counts of this clonotype. This chain connects TRBV5-6 to TRBJ2-7, with D hard to call. The length of the CDR3 is 14 residues. V was clipped by 0 bases and J by 2 bases, with 9 bases between them. Germline V gene data show CDR1 as SGHDT and CDR2 as YYEEEE. The DNA of the CDR3 is TGTGCCAGCAGCTTGGCCCCTACTACCTACGAGCAGTACTTC. It is translated as CASSLAPTTYEQYF.

The table lists this clonotype with a few counts. The V gene is TRBV28, the J gene TRBJ1-1; D uncertain. V dropped 4 bases and J dropped 6 bases, with 18 bases sitting between them. This CDR3 spans 15 amino acids. Germline-derived CDR1 and CDR2 are MDHEN and SYDVKM. CDR3 sequence reads: CASSSPIVWSSEAFF. The CDR3 bases are TGTGCCAGCAGTTCCCCCATTGTGTGGAGTTCTGAAGCTTTCTTT.

There are a few counts of this clonotype. At one end, the junction sequence differs from germline, possibly due to a read error. The J gene is TRBJ2-3, the V gene TRBV2; D unclear. This CDR3 is 16 amino acids long. CDR1 SNHLY and CDR2 FYNNEI come from the germline V gene. The CDR3 protein is CASSEARITRTDTQYF. CDR3 coding DNA: TGTGCCAGCAGCGAAGCTCGGATTACCCGCACAGATACGCAGTATTTT.

A few counts support this clonotype. V gene TRBV7-9 combines with J gene TRBJ2-1; D may be TRBD1 or TRBD2 (6 bases each). Between the trimmed V and J ends, which lost 4 bases and 6 bases, there was a span of 22 bases. Germline V lookup: CDR1 SEHNR, CDR2 FQNEAQ (reference sequence). CDR3 length equals 17 residues. The CDR3 protein is CASSYVFSGKGGNEQFF. DNA for the CDR3: TGTGCCAGCAGCTACGTCTTTAGCGGTAAAGGGGGCAATGAGCAGTTCTTC.

The chain carries TRBV4-3 and TRBJ2-3, with TRBD1 matching 8 bases. Per germline, CDR1 LGHNA and CDR2 YSLEER. With V trimmed by 3 bases and J by 4 bases, 3 bases remained unmatched. The CDR3 spans 14 residues. The CDR3 DNA is TGCGCCAGCAGCCATCAGGACAGGGCAGATACGCAGTATTTT. Translating it yields CASSHQDRADTQYF.

This clonotype has a handful of counts. The chain recombines TRBV12-3 or TRBV12-4 with TRBJ1-5; D may be TRBD1 (6 bases). The ends were cut back, 3 bases at V and 2 bases at J, with 11 bases in the middle. This CDR3 region has 15 residues. CDR3 nucleotides: TGTGCCAGCAGTTTCGGGGGGCCTGGCAATCAGCCCCAGCATTTT. Amino acids: CASSFGGPGNQPQHF.

A note on this clonotype: A junction end diverges from the germline sequence, so it may reflect a read error. The chain couples TRBV7-7 to TRBJ2-2; 10 positions agree with TRBD1. The CDR3 consists of 17 residues. From germline, CDR1 is SSHAT and CDR2 FNYEAQ (reference sequence). For the CDR3, the DNA is TGTGCTAGCAGCCCGTTGCTGGGACAGGGGAACCCCGGGGAGCTGTTTTTT. This translates into CASSPLLGQGNPGELFF.

The table lists this clonotype with a few counts. V gene TRBV20-1 combines with J gene TRBJ2-7; possibly TRBD2 for D (5 bases). Deletions cut 2 bases from V and 5 bases from J, with 13 bases between. CDR1 and CDR2 (germline): DFQATT, SNEGSKA (reference sequence). The CDR3 runs 13 residues. This chain's CDR3 is CSARSGGLNEQYF. The CDR3 DNA sequence: TGCAGTGCTAGATCGGGCGGGCTTAACGAGCAGTACTTC.

The table lists this clonotype with a few counts. This sequence joins TRBV7-9 and TRBJ2-4; D is possibly TRBD1 or TRBD2 (7 bases each). The germline V gene encodes CDR1 SEHNR and CDR2 FQNEAQ (reference sequence). V lost 5 bases and J 6 bases, leaving 14 bases between the germline ends. This CDR3 has 14 amino acids. The CDR3 nucleotides are TGTGCCAGCAGCGCACAGCGGGACAGAAACATTCAGTACTTC. It yields the protein CASSAQRDRNIQYF.

The CDR3, as DNA: TGTGCCACCACAGCCAGAGCGAACACCGGGGAGCTGTTTTTT. It specifies CATTARANTGELFF. The chain is built from TRBV10-3 and TRBJ2-2; no reliable D call. Per germline, CDR1 ENHRY and CDR2 SYGVKD. The V and J ends lost 10 bases and 0 bases respectively, with 12 bases between them. The CDR3 is 14 amino acids.

The sample holds many counts of this clonotype. The chain employs TRBV29-1 and TRBJ2-1, with D maybe TRBD1 (5 bases). The CDR3 length is 18 residues. The germline CDR1 and CDR2 sequences are SQVTM and ANQGSEA. Between the trimmed V and J ends, which lost 2 bases and 5 bases, there was a span of 25 bases. The CDR3: CSVEKSPGQTNRDNEQFF. Here the CDR3 DNA reads TGCAGCGTTGAAAAGAGCCCAGGGCAAACGAATAGAGACAATGAGCAGTTCTTC.

The V gene is TRBV5-1, the J gene TRBJ2-7, with 7 bases identical to TRBD2. The V and J ends lost 0 bases and 0 bases, in that order; junction bases with no gene match: 6. Germline V gene lookup returns CDR1 SGHRS and CDR2 YFSETQ. The CDR3 spans 16 residues. The CDR3 sequence is CASSLGPGRNSYEQYF. CDR3 in DNA: TGCGCCAGCAGCTTGGGGCCCGGGAGGAACTCCTACGAGCAGTACTTC.

The genes are TRBV5-1 and TRBJ2-5; 9 bases are a match to TRBD1. This CDR3 is built from 15 residues. Germline CDR1 is SGHRS and CDR2 is YFSETQ. The V segment lost 5 bases and the J segment 5 bases; nucleotides outside the gene matches: 10. The CDR3 protein is CASRPTGGARETQYF. CDR3 coding DNA: TGCGCCAGCAGGCCCACAGGGGGCGCGCGGGAGACCCAGTACTTC. The variable domain in full, with the rest retrieved from reference TRBV5-1 and TRBJ2-5, is KAGVTQTPRYLIKTRGQQVTLSCSPISGHRSVSWYQQTPGQGLQFLFEYFSETQRNKGNFPGRFSGRQFSNSRSEMNVSTLELGDSALYLCASRPTGGARETQYFGPGTRLLVL.

This clonotype was seen a few times. V usage is TRBV7-8 and J usage is TRBJ1-6; 8 nucleotides match TRBD1. Unmatched junction bases numbered 9, after V lost 5 bases and J lost 9 bases. CDR3 length: 15 amino acids. Germline V gene data show CDR1 as SGHVS and CDR2 as FQNEAQ. CDR3 nucleotide sequence: TGTGCCAGCAGCACCCGGACAGGGAGAGGTTCACCCCTCCACTTT. It is translated as CASSTRTGRGSPLHF.

This chain uses TRBV19 with TRBJ2-7; no clear D gene. Germline CDR1 reads LNHDA; CDR2 reads SQIVND (reference sequence). The CDR3 totals 12 residues. Trimming stripped 4 bases from V and 5 bases from J, with 9 bases between. This chain's CDR3 is CASSTSRNEQYF. Written as DNA, the CDR3 is TGTGCCAGTAGTACGTCTAGAAACGAGCAGTACTTC.

This clonotype was detected ten times or more. The rearrangement joins TRBV10-3 to TRBJ2-3; 7 nucleotides agree with TRBD2. Unmatched junction bases numbered 3, after V lost 6 bases and J lost 0 bases. Per germline, CDR1 ENHRY and CDR2 SYGVKD. This CDR3 region has 14 residues. CDR3 DNA sequence: TGTGCCATCAGGGATAGCGGGAGCACAGATACGCAGTATTTT. Protein sequence: CAIRDSGSTDTQYF.

V usage is TRBV30 and J usage is TRBJ1-2; 10 bases align to TRBD1. The CDR3 is 15 residues long. V shed 4 bases and J 7 bases; nucleotides not matched to a gene: 12. Germline V gene lookup returns CDR1 GTSNPN and CDR2 SVGIG (reference sequence). The CDR3 reads CAWKTGGAGLSGYTF. As DNA, the CDR3 is TGTGCCTGGAAGACAGGGGGCGCGGGGTTGAGTGGCTACACCTTC.

This clonotype was seen at least ten times. V usage is TRBV12-3 or TRBV12-4 and J usage is TRBJ1-2; no clear D. This CDR3 region has 12 residues. Trimming left V 5 bases short and J 4 bases short, with 8 bases between. The CDR3 spells CASSKGFYGYTF. CDR3 bases: TGTGCCAGCAGTAAAGGGTTCTATGGCTACACCTTC.

This chain connects TRBV5-8 to TRBJ1-1; D is uncertain. CDR3 length: 15 amino acids. Trimming shortened V by 0 bases and J by 1 base, and 10 bases separated the two germline ends. CDR1 and CDR2 from the germline V gene are SGHTS and YDEGEE. The CDR3 loop reads CASSLVYAQNTEAFF. The CDR3 DNA sequence: TGTGCCAGCAGCTTGGTGTACGCCCAGAACACTGAAGCTTTCTTT.

The chain carries TRBV5-1 and TRBJ2-1, with 9 bases aligning to TRBD2. This CDR3 contains 14 residues. Unmatched junction bases numbered 8, after V lost 7 bases and J lost 6 bases. Germline-derived CDR1 and CDR2 are SGHRS and YFSETQ. In DNA, the CDR3 is TGCGCCAGCCGCCCGCGGGAGGGCCCCAATGAGCAGTTCTTC. It yields the protein CASRPREGPNEQFF.

This clonotype was recorded a few times. The chain carries TRBV7-9 and TRBJ2-1, with D unresolved. The germline V and J ends were trimmed by 5 bases and 2 bases, with 13 bases remaining between them. The CDR3 totals 15 residues. Germline V gene data show CDR1 as SEHNR and CDR2 as FQNEAQ (reference sequence). The CDR3 protein is CASSRLRVTYNEQFF. The CDR3 nucleotides read TGTGCCAGCAGCCGACTCCGGGTAACCTACAATGAGCAGTTCTTC.

The chain combines TRBV28 with TRBJ2-7, with a tentative D call TRBD2 (6 bases). The germline V and J ends were trimmed by 4 bases and 3 bases, with 16 bases remaining between them. Germline V gene data show CDR1 as MDHEN and CDR2 as SYDVKM. CDR3 size: 15 residues. The CDR3 region is CASSSRDPGSYEQYF. Here the CDR3 DNA reads TGTGCCAGCAGTTCCCGAGATCCCGGGAGCTACGAGCAGTACTTC.

V is TRBV28 and J is TRBJ2-7; D unresolved. The CDR3 length is 11 residues. V was shortened by 6 bases and J by 7 bases, with 10 bases between the two germline ends. Germline V gene lookup returns CDR1 MDHEN and CDR2 SYDVKM. The CDR3 DNA sequence: TGTGCCAGCAGGACCCCTCGAGAGCAGTACTTC. This encodes CASRTPREQYF.

The chain combines TRBV5-6 with TRBJ1-4; TRBD1 aligns across 7 bases. Germline values: CDR1 SGHDT, CDR2 YYEEEE. V lost 4 bases to trimming and J lost 3 bases; unmatched junction nucleotides: 6. The CDR3 is 15 amino acids. In DNA form, the CDR3 reads TGTGCCAGCAGCCTTCCGGGACAGCCTAATGAAAAACTGTTTTTT. It encodes CASSLPGQPNEKLFF. Drawing the rest from reference TRBV5-6 and TRBJ1-4, the complete variable domain is DAGVTQSPTHLIKTRGQQVTLRCSPKSGHDTVSWYQQALGQGPQFIFQYYEEEERQRGNFPDRFSGHQFPNYSSELNVNALLLGDSALYLCASSLPGQPNEKLFFGSGTQLSVL.

This rearrangement joins TRBV5-1 to TRBJ2-2, with 8 bases lining up with TRBD2. The CDR3 loop spans 15 amino acids. Germline V lookup: CDR1 SGHRS, CDR2 YFSETQ. V lost 6 bases, J lost 7 bases, and 11 bases stayed unmatched. CDR3 DNA sequence: TGCGCCAGCACGACCCAGAGCGGGAGTGTCGGGGAGCTGTTTTTT. It yields the protein CASTTQSGSVGELFF.